This TCR beta chain stems from a study of blood T cell repertoires in COVID-19. As for the study in general: Specimens from acute and convalescent COVID-19 originated in the United States, Italy and Spain. Sample material is recorded as cDNA or gDNA derived from T cells, B-cell-depleted T cells, or PBMCs.

As originally analysed: From reference gene primer amplification, estimates of nucleated cell counts were derived. Sequencing used immunoSEQ multiplex PCR; TCRdb keeps in-frame clones, though not all of them. V, J and clone size were drawn from that table, and D and trimming were deduced from the DNA. The table has more than 15,000 clones, roughly 80% seen once. The CDR3 extends over 15 amino acids. V shed 7 bases and J 1 base; nucleotides not matched to a gene: 8. The germline CDR1 and CDR2 sequences are LNHDA and SQIVND (reference sequence). The sample taken for sequencing was peripheral blood. The rearrangement uses TRBV19 and TRBJ1-1, with 8 bases aligning to TRBD1. This clonotype originated in a man between 60 and 75 years old with active or convalescent COVID-19. For the CDR3, the DNA is TGTGCCAGTACCAAAGACAGGGGCAGGAACACTGAAGCTTTCTTT. The encoded protein is CASTKDRGRNTEAFF.